This T cell receptor (beta chain) is from a study of Graves' ophthalmopathy and Graves' hyperthyroidism (dated by TCRdb to the late 2010s). With respect to the entire study: Peripheral blood was collected before any treatment was given, at the time of initial diagnosis. TCR beta repertoire signatures were used to distinguish Graves' ophthalmopathy from Graves' hyperthyroidism and to predict progression to ophthalmopathy. In total, 135 blood samples were TCR-sequenced: some 40 ophthalmopathy, over 70 hyperthyroidism and approximately 17 hyperthyroidism-to-ophthalmopathy patients. To explore V-J signatures that distinguish ophthalmopathy from hyperthyroidism, a discovery set of 90 to 100 patients was enrolled, made up of more than 40 with ophthalmopathy and under 65 with stable hyperthyroidism. For independent validation, a separate cohort was made up of 18 hyperthyroidism patients plus 17 patients who later progressed from hyperthyroidism to ophthalmopathy. In over 5 hyperthyroidism patients, the T-cell repertoire of thyroid tissue was compared with the T-cell repertoire of blood. After sampling, hyperthyroidism patients received methimazole starting at 30 mg daily, and ophthalmopathy patients received high-dose intravenous methylprednisolone.

For repertoire sequencing, the TCR beta CDR3 regions were amplified from RNA transcripts. The first round of RT-PCR was done with HTBI primers and the Qiagen OneStep RT-PCR kit, and was followed by a second round of multiplex PCR, then size selection and purification. The libraries underwent paired-end sequencing with 100 bp reads on an Illumina HiSeq2000. In the authors' own workflow: SOAPnuke was used to process the reads, throwing out any read that had adapters, had uncalled bases, had a mean Phred below 15, or lacked an exact constant-primer or identifier match. COPE v1.2.5 was used to merge the high-quality paired reads. Clonotypes were defined as unique nucleotide sequences and were aligned to IMGT TRB V, D and J references using MiTCR v1.1. Analysis was restricted to V-J combinations with a frequency above 0.0001, which covered over 98% of repertoires. For each V-J combination, a TCR clonal expansion and chaos score was defined as F50 clonal expansion divided by the chaos observed in the TCRdist matrix. Welch's t-statistics and random forest were used to narrow the features down to approximately 13 V-J combinations, which were then fed into a naive Bayes classifier. Thyroid-blood repertoire similarity was quantified with the Morisita-Horn index. The public reads were reprocessed in TCRdb via fastp at Q25 and MiXCR, keeping in-frame beta chains. Every distinct CDR3 protein forms one entry, paired with its most common genes and DNA. TCRdb's processing, not the authors' own work, is the source of the V and J calls. The sample contains hundreds of thousands of distinct CDR3 sequences, over 40% of them found a single time. The ten most abundant clones make up over 2.5% of the sample.

Patients with ophthalmopathy had moderately to severely active disease, with a Clinical Activity Score of 3 or more, a NOSPECS grade of 4 or more, and a disease duration of less than 3 months. Patients were excluded if they had other autoimmune diseases, uncontrolled infections, pregnancy or lactation. Clinical symptoms, serum thyroxine, TRAb, thyroid ultrasound and orbital computed tomography formed the basis of the diagnosis. Using Ficoll-Paque density gradient centrifugation, PBMCs were isolated from over 8.5 ml of fresh peripheral blood. Total RNA was extracted with Trizol reagent and quality-checked on an Agilent 2100 Bioanalyzer. In its sample, this clonotype was seen many times. Its recognized antigen is unknown. Base qualities are not at hand, and no much larger clone is one base apart. The CDR3 goes from the cysteine to the phenylalanine over 14 residues. The CDR3 DNA has 42 bases and is translated from base 1. From the germline V gene, CDR1 is MGHRA and CDR2 is YSYEKL. From V the trimming removes 2 bases and from J it removes 5 bases, while the gene matches leave 2 bases of the junction unaccounted for.

Beyond this particular receptor, the publication reports: In validation, the model predicted ophthalmopathy progression with about 64% sensitivity and approximately 72% specificity; roughly 12 predicted patients were CT-confirmed with GO in a median of around 6 months. Among expanded thyroid clonotypes with frequency above 0.001, most also showed up in blood, which suggests that blood repertoires may reflect the thyroid immune response. In cross-validation, the 13-signature model distinguished ophthalmopathy from stable hyperthyroidism with nearly 90% sensitivity and approximately 81% specificity, and in the test set the corresponding values were roughly 80% and 76%. No statistical method was used to predetermine the sample size, and group allocation was not hidden from the investigators.

The sequence joins TRBV4-1 to TRBJ2-5; 10 bases in the junction line up with TRBD2. The sequence came from an adult man with Graves' ophthalmopathy. Source material: peripheral blood. The CDR3 region: CASSQLAGGETQYF. At the DNA level, the sequence is TGCGCCAGCAGCCAATTAGCGGGGGGCGAGACCCAGTACTTC.